These 32 T cell receptor beta chains were all obtained from the same sample, sequenced in a study of spatial heterogeneity in lung cancer (dated by TCRdb to between 2018 and 2021). The sample's time point, from its label and the paper: sample taken at primary tumor resection. For TCR sequencing, whole RNA was extracted from tumor and nontumor lung tissue, or from cryopreserved PBMC samples, and no cell sorting was done. The method was 5' RACE. Instrument on record: NextSeq 500. In-frame beta chains were kept once TCRdb had trimmed the public reads at Q25 with fastp and called clones with MiXCR. Records with the same CDR3 protein are collapsed into one entry carrying the most frequent genes and DNA. The sample yields tens of thousands of distinct CDR3 sequences; over 5.5% were counted once. Approximately 2.9% of the sample goes to the ten largest clones. This specimen consisted of PBMCs, obtained at surgery. The receptors derive from a female donor with early-stage non-small cell lung cancer.

The chain uses TRBV6-2 or TRBV6-3 and TRBJ2-7; D is tentatively TRBD1 or TRBD2 (6 bases each). V lost 5 bases and J lost 6, with 17 bases in between. CDR3 size: 14 residues. Germline CDR1 is MNHEY and CDR2 is SVGEGT. This chain's CDR3 is CASSKSGAGGEQYF. The CDR3 bases are TGTGCCAGCAGTAAATCGGGGGCCGGAGGCGAGCAGTACTTC.

The V gene is TRBV7-9, the J gene TRBJ2-1; 8 bases align to TRBD2. V shed 5 bases, J shed 7 bases, and the junction held 4 bases outside the gene matches. Germline V CDR1 and CDR2: SEHNR, FQNEAQ (reference sequence). The CDR3 length is 13 residues. Here the CDR3 reads CASSLSGENEQFF. Written as DNA, the CDR3 is TGTGCCAGCAGCCTTAGCGGGGAAAATGAGCAGTTCTTC. Variable domain in full (rest from reference TRBV7-9 and TRBJ2-1): DTGVSQNPRHKITKRGQNVTFRCDPISEHNRLYWYRQTLGQGPEFLTYFQNEAQLEKSRLLSDRFSAERPKGSFSTLEIQRTEQGDSAMYLCASSLSGENEQFFGPGTRLTVL.

This clonotype was seen at least ten times. The CDR3 nucleotides read TGCAGTGCGGTGGGACAGGGGTCTTCACCCCTCCACTTT. Translating it yields CSAVGQGSSPLHF. This chain connects TRBV20-1 to TRBJ1-6; 10 positions agree with TRBD1. CDR1 and CDR2 from the germline V gene are DFQATT and SNEGSKA (reference sequence). CDR3 length equals 13 residues. The J segment lost 9 bases and the V segment lost 6 bases, leaving 5 bases of the junction unmatched.

A few counts support this clonotype. The genes are TRBV24-1 and TRBJ2-5; 7 bases are shared with TRBD1. The length of the CDR3 is 14 residues. The trim removed 4 bases at V and 5 bases at J, leaving 6 bases unmatched. Germline V gives CDR1 KGHDR, CDR2 SFDVKD. The CDR3 spells CATSDTDRAETQYF. CDR3 nucleotides: TGTGCCACCAGTGACACCGACAGGGCCGAGACCCAGTACTTC.

This clonotype was counted at least ten times. The chain recombines TRBV29-1 with TRBJ1-2; D is unresolved. Germline V gene lookup returns CDR1 SQVTM and CDR2 ANQGSEA. This CDR3 is 12 amino acids long. The V end lost 4 bases, the J end lost 2 bases, and 8 bases lay between the germline ends. This chain's CDR3 is CSVAGRNYGYTF. The DNA of the CDR3 is TGCAGCGTTGCTGGTCGAAACTATGGCTACACCTTC.

This clonotype was seen many times. This chain links TRBV12-3 or TRBV12-4 with TRBJ1-2; the D is unclear. The CDR3 sequence is 14 residues long. The V gene lost 10 bases and the J gene lost 8 bases, with 23 bases spanning the gap. The CDR3 nucleotides read TGTGCCACCCGTGGTAGCTGGGAAACCAGGGGCTACACCTTC. Its translation: CATRGSWETRGYTF.

This sequence joins TRBV3-1 and TRBJ1-2, with a tentative D call TRBD1 (5 bases). V was trimmed by 2 bases and J by 10 bases, leaving 14 bases between them. Germline-derived CDR1 and CDR2 are LGHDT and YNNKEL (reference sequence). This CDR3 spans 13 amino acids. For the CDR3, the DNA is TGTGCCAGCAGCCAAAGCCTAACAGGTTACTACACCTTC. This translates into CASSQSLTGYYTF.

The rearrangement joins TRBV11-2 to TRBJ2-1, with D possibly being TRBD2 (6 bases). The length of the CDR3 is 13 residues. CDR1 and CDR2 from the germline V gene are SGHAT and FQNNGV. The V gene lost 3 bases and the J gene lost 5 bases, with 8 bases spanning the gap. Here the CDR3 reads CASSLGLDNEQFF. The CDR3 bases are TGTGCCAGCAGCTTGGGACTTGACAATGAGCAGTTCTTC.

The gene calls are TRBV6-5 and TRBJ2-7, with 10 bases that match TRBD1. Per the germline V gene, CDR1 is MNHEY and CDR2 is SVGAGI. With 2 bases clipped from V and 0 bases from J, the junction kept 7 bases outside the gene matches. The CDR3 has 17 amino acids. CDR3 in amino acids: CASSYGTGAWGSYEQYF. CDR3 DNA: TGTGCCAGCAGTTACGGGACAGGGGCTTGGGGCTCCTACGAGCAGTACTTC.

This clonotype was recorded at least ten times. The DNA for the CDR3 is TGTGCCAGCAGATACGACGGCACTAGCACAGATACGCAGTATTTT. Its translation: CASRYDGTSTDTQYF. The rearrangement links TRBV28 to TRBJ2-3; D not certain. Germline lookup yields CDR1 MDHEN and CDR2 SYDVKM. This CDR3 contains 15 residues. Trimming cost V 6 bases and J 0 bases, with 13 bases left between them.

This clonotype has a count of ten or more. V gene TRBV2 combines with J gene TRBJ1-3; TRBD1 is a possible D gene (5 bases). Germline V gene data show CDR1 as SNHLY and CDR2 as FYNNEI. The V end was cut by 5 bases, the J end by 0 bases, with 11 bases between. The CDR3 contains 15 residues. This CDR3 reads CASSFQGVSGNTIYF. The CDR3 DNA is TGTGCCAGCAGTTTTCAGGGTGTCTCTGGAAACACCATATATTTT.

This clonotype was counted many times. The chain couples TRBV3-1 to TRBJ2-1; 15 positions agree with TRBD2. J was trimmed by 14 bases and V by 0 bases; bases with no gene match: 8. Germline CDR1 is LGHDT and CDR2 is YNNKEL (reference sequence). This CDR3 contains 16 residues. The CDR3 sequence: CASSQDPGLAGGLEFF. DNA for the CDR3: TGTGCCAGCAGCCAAGATCCGGGACTAGCGGGGGGTTTAGAGTTCTTC.

This clonotype appeared a few times. V gene TRBV6-1 combines with J gene TRBJ2-7; 7 bases are a match to TRBD1. Per germline, CDR1 MNHNS and CDR2 SASEGT. Trimming cost V 6 bases and J 4 bases; bases outside gene matches: 15. This CDR3 spans 16 amino acids. The DNA of the CDR3 is TGTGCCAGCAGAAACGCACCGACAGGGCGGAGATACGAGCAGTACTTC. It encodes CASRNAPTGRRYEQYF.

This clonotype was recorded at least ten times. The chain joins TRBV9 to TRBJ2-6; TRBD1 is a possible D gene (8 bases). V was clipped by 6 bases and J by 3 bases, with 16 bases between them. Germline V lookup: CDR1 SGDLS, CDR2 YYNGEE. The CDR3 sequence is 16 residues long. This chain's CDR3 is CASTPQGGNGANVLTF. The CDR3 nucleotides read TGTGCCAGCACCCCACAGGGGGGGAATGGGGCCAACGTCCTGACTTTC.

This clonotype was picked up many times. The rearrangement uses TRBV7-9 and TRBJ2-7; tentatively, D is TRBD1 (5 bases). The length of the CDR3 is 13 residues. The germline V gene has CDR1 SEHNR and CDR2 FQNEAQ (reference sequence). Trimming stripped 5 bases from V and 2 bases from J, with 10 bases between. CDR3 protein: CASSLTGPYEQYF. CDR3 DNA: TGTGCCAGCAGCCTTACAGGCCCCTACGAGCAGTACTTC.

This clonotype was observed many times. The chain links TRBV11-2 to TRBJ1-5; no reliable D call. V was cut by 6 bases and J by 0 bases, with 6 bases left in between. This CDR3 spans 13 amino acids. The germline CDR1 and CDR2 sequences are SGHAT and FQNNGV. CDR3 coding DNA: TGTGCCAGCAGTATTAATAGCAATCAGCCCCAGCATTTT. Its protein is CASSINSNQPQHF.

The sample holds a few counts of this clonotype. V usage is TRBV7-3 and J usage is TRBJ2-3, with TRBD2 matching 14 bases. CDR1 is SGHTA, CDR2 FQGTGA, per germline. The CDR3 has 16 amino acids. V lost 5 bases and J lost 2; bases outside the gene matches: 3. The CDR3 protein is CASSAGLAGVTDTQYF. DNA of the CDR3: TGTGCCAGCAGCGCGGGACTAGCGGGGGTCACAGATACGCAGTATTTT.

This clonotype has a count of ten or more. The chain employs TRBV20-1 and TRBJ2-1; tentative D call: TRBD2 (5 bases). The CDR3 is 11 residues long. Trimming left V 4 bases short and J 6 bases short, with 7 bases between. Germline V lookup: CDR1 DFQATT, CDR2 SNEGSKA (reference sequence). The chain's CDR3 is CSAILVNEQFF. CDR3 DNA sequence: TGCAGTGCTATACTAGTCAATGAGCAGTTCTTC.

At least ten counts were recorded for this clonotype. The rearrangement joins TRBV7-2 to TRBJ1-4, with TRBD1 as a possible D gene (6 bases). The V gene's germline CDR1 is SGHTA and CDR2 FQGNSA. The CDR3 is 16 residues long. Deletions cut 4 bases from V and 2 bases from J, with 14 bases between. The DNA of the CDR3 is TGTGCCAGCAGCTCGCGGGGGGCAGGGACTAATGAAAAACTGTTTTTT. Encoded protein: CASSSRGAGTNEKLFF.

Only a few counts were recorded for this clonotype. J is TRBJ1-2 and V is TRBV18, with a weak D call TRBD1 (5 bases). The germline CDR1 and CDR2 sequences are KGHSH and LQKENI. V lost 0 bases and J 4 bases, leaving 9 bases between the germline ends. CDR3 length: 14 amino acids. CDR3: CASSPPRGVYGYTF. CDR3 bases: TGTGCCAGCTCACCACCTAGGGGCGTCTATGGCTACACCTTC.

This clonotype came up many times. The chain recombines TRBV7-9 with TRBJ2-2; D is ambiguous. CDR3 size: 15 residues. Germline assignment: CDR1 SEHNR and CDR2 FQNEAQ (reference sequence). V was cut by 4 bases and J by 1 base, with 10 bases left in between. As DNA, the CDR3 is TGTGCCAGCAGCTCTTCAAGGTTGAACACCGGGGAGCTGTTTTTT. This translates into CASSSSRLNTGELFF. The full variable domain, completed using reference TRBV7-9 and TRBJ2-2, is DTGVSQNPRHKITKRGQNVTFRCDPISEHNRLYWYRQTLGQGPEFLTYFQNEAQLEKSRLLSDRFSAERPKGSFSTLEIQRTEQGDSAMYLCASSSSRLNTGELFFGEGSRLTVL.

This clonotype came up a few times. The rearrangement uses TRBV5-1 and TRBJ2-1; D is undetermined. V was trimmed by 8 bases and J by 10 bases, leaving 16 bases between them. The germline V gene has CDR1 SGHRS and CDR2 YFSETQ. This CDR3 comprises 12 residues. In DNA, the CDR3 is TGCGCCAGTCATAACGGACGTGGGGAGCAGTTCTTC. It encodes CASHNGRGEQFF.

This clonotype has ten or more counts. In DNA, the CDR3 is TGCGCCAGCAGCCCCTACACCGGGGAGCTGTTTTTT. This gives the protein CASSPYTGELFF. This chain uses TRBV5-1 with TRBJ2-2; D is unresolved. CDR3 length equals 12 residues. Germline V CDR1 and CDR2: SGHRS, YFSETQ. V gave up 4 bases and J gave up 3 bases, with 4 bases separating them.

This clonotype was recorded many times. The V gene is TRBV4-1, the J gene TRBJ2-3; D gene unclear. Trimming left V 1 base short and J 6 bases short, with 8 bases between. Germline lookup yields CDR1 MGHRA and CDR2 YSYEKL. The CDR3 totals 13 residues. DNA for the CDR3: TGCGCCAGCAGCCAAGGTGTGTTGGATACGCAGTATTTT. Translation: CASSQGVLDTQYF.

This clonotype was found a few times. V and J are TRBV7-2 and TRBJ2-1; 10 positions match TRBD2. CDR1 SGHTA and CDR2 FQGNSA come from the germline V gene. Losses at the gene ends were 5 bases for V and 6 bases for J; bases not matched to a gene: 4. The CDR3 has 14 amino acids. The CDR3 region has the DNA TGTGCCAGCAGCCCAGCGGGGGGGATCAATGAGCAGTTCTTC. This encodes CASSPAGGINEQFF.

The CDR3 DNA is TGTGCCAGTAGTATATCCCTGGACCTTCAAGGCGACACCGGGGAGCTGTTTTTT. The encoded protein is CASSISLDLQGDTGELFF. The chain employs TRBV19 and TRBJ2-2; unclear D gene. This CDR3 is built from 18 residues. The V gene's germline CDR1 is LNHDA and CDR2 SQIVND (reference sequence). Trimming cost V 2 bases and J 3 bases, with 19 bases left between them.

This clonotype turned up a few times. The gene calls are TRBV7-8 and TRBJ1-1; the match to TRBD1 covers 8 bases. Germline lookup yields CDR1 SGHVS and CDR2 FQNEAQ. V shed 6 bases and J 6 bases; nucleotides not matched to a gene: 12. The CDR3 sequence is 15 residues long. The CDR3 region is CASSRSQGAWAEAFF. The CDR3 DNA follows: TGTGCCAGCAGTCGAAGCCAGGGGGCGTGGGCTGAAGCTTTCTTT.

V is TRBV5-1 and J is TRBJ2-5; TRBD2 agrees at 8 bases. This CDR3 region has 15 residues. CDR1 is SGHRS and CDR2 is YFSETQ in the germline V gene. V dropped 3 bases and J dropped 4; count of bases not matched to a gene: 8. This CDR3 reads CASSSGGGPGETQYF. CDR3 sequence (DNA): TGCGCCAGCAGCTCTGGCGGGGGGCCGGGAGAGACCCAGTACTTC.

This clonotype was counted ten times or more. V is TRBV10-3 and J is TRBJ2-7; D is perhaps TRBD1 (6 bases). This CDR3 has 13 residues. The V gene's germline CDR1 is ENHRY and CDR2 SYGVKD. Trimming removed 5 bases from V and 2 bases from J, with 10 bases in between. This chain's CDR3 is CAISLQGAYEQYF. CDR3 nucleotide sequence: TGTGCCATCAGTCTACAGGGAGCCTACGAGCAGTACTTC.

This rearrangement joins TRBV3-1 to TRBJ1-4; D gene ambiguous. The germline CDR1 and CDR2 sequences are LGHDT and YNNKEL (reference sequence). The CDR3 is made up of 13 amino acids. Trimming left V 2 bases short and J 7 bases short, with 8 bases between. The CDR3 loop reads CASSQLWGEKLFF. The CDR3 bases are TGTGCCAGCAGCCAACTTTGGGGTGAAAAACTGTTTTTT.

Many counts were recorded for this clonotype. The chain uses TRBV7-9 and TRBJ1-2, with 9 bases fitting TRBD1. The CDR3 contains 13 residues. Germline V gives CDR1 SEHNR, CDR2 FQNEAQ (reference sequence). Trimming took 11 bases from V and 4 from J; bases not matched to a gene: 8. CDR3 nucleotide sequence: TGTGCCGTGGGGACAGGGATAACCTATGGCTACACCTTC. Translated: CAVGTGITYGYTF.

Only a few counts were recorded for this clonotype. The J gene is TRBJ1-6, the V gene TRBV20-1; D unclear. Germline loops: CDR1 DFQATT, CDR2 SNEGSKA (reference sequence). V dropped 3 bases and J dropped 6 bases, with 9 bases sitting between them. CDR3 length equals 13 residues. The CDR3: CSASFNPNSPLHF. In nucleotides, the CDR3 is TGCAGTGCTAGTTTCAATCCTAATTCACCCCTCCACTTT.